Listed here is a single T cell receptor beta chain. The target of this receptor is not known. Per-base qualities were not stored, and no clone one base away is much larger. A patient counted as having stable Graves' hyperthyroidism if no progression to ophthalmopathy occurred over 18 months of follow-up. Hyperthyroidism patients were newly diagnosed, had a disease duration of under 2 months, and were aged 18 to 65 years. Exclusion was applied to patients with uncontrolled infections, other autoimmune diseases, pregnancy or lactation. Diagnoses were established on the basis of clinical symptoms, serum thyroxine and TRAb, thyroid ultrasound, and orbital computed tomography. Ficoll-Paque density gradient centrifugation was used to isolate PBMCs from about 9 ml of fresh peripheral blood. Trizol reagent was used to extract total RNA, and RNA quality was then checked on an Agilent 2100 Bioanalyzer. TCR beta CDR3 regions were amplified from RNA transcripts. The first round of RT-PCR for the TCR CDR3 was performed with the HTBI primer set and the Qiagen OneStep RT-PCR kit. Libraries were constructed in a second round of multiplex PCR, after which size selection and purification were carried out. Libraries were sequenced paired-end with 100 bp reads on an Illumina HiSeq2000. The published analysis was carried out like this. SOAPnuke was used to process the raw data, removing reads that contained adapters or uncalled bases, had a mean Phred below 15, or lacked an exact match to the constant primer or identifier. High-quality paired reads were merged using COPE v1.2.5, and each unique nucleotide sequence was defined as a clonotype. Clonotypes were aligned to IMGT TRBV, TRBD and TRBJ reference segments using MiTCR v1.1. The analysis included only V-J combinations with a frequency above 0.0001, which together covered 98% to 99.2% of the repertoires. A TCS score was defined as the ratio of F50 (clonal expansion) to E x V (chaos), with BLOSUM62-based TCRdist applied between CDR3 peptides within each V-J. Welch's t-statistics and random forest reduced around 510 V-J features to about 13, which were used in a naive Bayes classifier (R e1071). The similarity between thyroid and blood repertoires was quantified using the Morisita-Horn index. TCRdb applied fastp at Q25 and MiXCR to the public reads, then kept only in-frame beta chains. Each entry merges the rows of one CDR3 protein and shows their most common DNA and genes. TCRdb, not the authors, supplied the V and J calls. For this sample there are around 760,000 distinct CDR3 sequences; approximately 36% appear just once. Clones ranked in the top ten supply about a third of the sample.

Trimming takes 0 bases off V and 3 bases off J; junction bases not matched to a gene: 11. Sequences SGHRS (CDR1) and YFSETQ (CDR2) are obtained from the germline V gene. Reading from cysteine to phenylalanine, the CDR3 counts 17 amino acids. Of all the DNA, just the CDR3 is kept, 51 bases in frame from base 1. This record comes from a study of T cells in Graves' hyperthyroidism and ophthalmopathy (dated by TCRdb to between 2017 and 2020). Notes on the research overall: Peripheral blood samples were taken at the time of initial diagnosis, prior to any treatment. For training and testing, the approximately 97 patients in the discovery cohort were randomly divided in a 7:3 ratio. An independent validation cohort of under 20 hyperthyroidism patients and about 15 patients who later progressed to ophthalmopathy tested prospective prediction of ophthalmopathy. The paper describes TCR Vbeta CDR3 sequencing of around 140 peripheral blood samples, made up of 43 ophthalmopathy patients, roughly 80 hyperthyroidism patients and approximately 17 progressor patients. In addition, the study compared T-cell repertoires in thyroid tissue and in blood from roughly six Graves' hyperthyroidism patients. To identify distinguishing TCR V-J signatures, a discovery cohort of 90 to 100 patients was used, comprising fewer than 45 with Graves' ophthalmopathy and approximately 57 with stable Graves' hyperthyroidism. After blood sampling, hyperthyroidism patients were treated with methimazole at a starting dose of 30 mg daily, and ophthalmopathy patients were treated with high-dose intravenous methylprednisolone.

Results the study describes overall, beyond this receptor: In validation, progression to ophthalmopathy was predicted by the model with about 70% sensitivity and around 76% specificity, a median of around 6.5 months before onset. No statistical method was used to fix the sample size in advance, and group allocation was not hidden from the investigators. A model built on a 13 V-J signature distinguished ophthalmopathy from stable hyperthyroidism, reaching over 85% sensitivity and around 81% specificity in cross-validation and 80%/75% in testing. Blood samples also contained most of the expanded thyroid clonotypes (frequency above 0.001), which suggests that blood repertoires may reflect thyroid immune responses.

The chain uses TRBV5-1 and TRBJ2-5; TRBD1 fits 7 bases in the junction. The specimen was blood. The clonotype comes from a woman between 40 and 50 years old with Graves' hyperthyroidism. The nucleotide sequence is TGCGCCAGCAGCTTGGCCAACGTCGGCACAGGGGAAGAGACCCAGTACTTC. This is translated as CASSLANVGTGEETQYF.